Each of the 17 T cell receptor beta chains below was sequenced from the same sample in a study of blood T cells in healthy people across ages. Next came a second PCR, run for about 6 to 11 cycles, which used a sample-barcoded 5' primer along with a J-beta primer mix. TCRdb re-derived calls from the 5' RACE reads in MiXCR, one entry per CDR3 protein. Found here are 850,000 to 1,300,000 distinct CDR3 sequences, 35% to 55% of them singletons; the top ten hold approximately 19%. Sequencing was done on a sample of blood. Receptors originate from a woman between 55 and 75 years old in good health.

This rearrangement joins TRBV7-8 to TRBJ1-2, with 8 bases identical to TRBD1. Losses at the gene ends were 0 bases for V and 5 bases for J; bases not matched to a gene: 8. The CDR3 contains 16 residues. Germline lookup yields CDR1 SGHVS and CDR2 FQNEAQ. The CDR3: CASSLAPRDRRYGYTF. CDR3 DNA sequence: TGTGCCAGCAGCTTAGCGCCCCGGGACAGGAGATATGGCTACACCTTC.

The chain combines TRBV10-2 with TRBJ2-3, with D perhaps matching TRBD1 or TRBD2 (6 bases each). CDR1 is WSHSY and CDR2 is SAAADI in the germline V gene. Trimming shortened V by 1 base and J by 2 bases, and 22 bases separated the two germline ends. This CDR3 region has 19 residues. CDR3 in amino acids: CASSELGRGPETPTDTQYF. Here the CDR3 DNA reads TGCGCCAGCAGTGAGTTGGGACGGGGGCCCGAAACCCCCACAGATACGCAGTATTTT.

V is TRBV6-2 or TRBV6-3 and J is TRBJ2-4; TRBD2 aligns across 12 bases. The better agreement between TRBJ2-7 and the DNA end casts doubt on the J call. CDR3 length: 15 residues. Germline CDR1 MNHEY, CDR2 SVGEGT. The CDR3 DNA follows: TGTGCCAGCAGCGAACTAGCGGGGGGTTTGAACGAGCAGTACTTC. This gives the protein CASSELAGGLNEQYF.

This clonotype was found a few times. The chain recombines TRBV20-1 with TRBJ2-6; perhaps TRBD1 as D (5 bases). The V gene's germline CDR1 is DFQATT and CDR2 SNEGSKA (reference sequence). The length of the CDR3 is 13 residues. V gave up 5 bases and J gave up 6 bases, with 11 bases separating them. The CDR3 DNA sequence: TGCAGTGCTTGGGGCGGAGAGGCCAACGTCCTGACTTTC. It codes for CSAWGGEANVLTF.

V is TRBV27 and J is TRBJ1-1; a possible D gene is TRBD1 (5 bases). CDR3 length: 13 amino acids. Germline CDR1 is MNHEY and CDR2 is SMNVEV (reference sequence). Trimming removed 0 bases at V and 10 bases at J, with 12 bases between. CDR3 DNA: TGTGCCAGCAGTTTATCGATTGGGGGGGGAGCTTTCTTT. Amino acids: CASSLSIGGGAFF.

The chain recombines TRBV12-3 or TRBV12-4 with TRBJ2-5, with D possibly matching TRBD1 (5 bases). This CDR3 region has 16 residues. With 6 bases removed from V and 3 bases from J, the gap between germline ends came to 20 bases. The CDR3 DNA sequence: TGTGCCAGCAGCACGTGGGGCGGAAATACTAAAGAGACCCAGTACTTC. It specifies CASSTWGGNTKETQYF.

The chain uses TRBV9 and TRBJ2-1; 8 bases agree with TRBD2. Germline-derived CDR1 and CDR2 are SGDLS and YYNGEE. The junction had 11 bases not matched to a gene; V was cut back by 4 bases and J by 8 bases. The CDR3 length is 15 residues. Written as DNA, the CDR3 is TGTGCCAGCAGCCCCGGAGCGGGAGCCTCGGATGAGCAGTTCTTC. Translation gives CASSPGAGASDEQFF.

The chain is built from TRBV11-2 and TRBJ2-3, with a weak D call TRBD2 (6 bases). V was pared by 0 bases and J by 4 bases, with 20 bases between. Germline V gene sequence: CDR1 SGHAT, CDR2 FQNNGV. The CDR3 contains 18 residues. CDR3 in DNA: TGTGCCAGCAGCTTAGACCCCCCCTCGCGGGATCCGTCAGATACGCAGTATTTT. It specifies CASSLDPPSRDPSDTQYF.

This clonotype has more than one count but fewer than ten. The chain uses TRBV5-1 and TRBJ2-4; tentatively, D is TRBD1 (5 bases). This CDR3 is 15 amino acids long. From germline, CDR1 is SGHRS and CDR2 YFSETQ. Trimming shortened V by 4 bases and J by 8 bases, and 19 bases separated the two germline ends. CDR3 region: CASSLGAPGRDIQYF. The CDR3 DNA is TGCGCCAGCAGCCTAGGGGCGCCGGGTAGAGACATTCAGTACTTC.

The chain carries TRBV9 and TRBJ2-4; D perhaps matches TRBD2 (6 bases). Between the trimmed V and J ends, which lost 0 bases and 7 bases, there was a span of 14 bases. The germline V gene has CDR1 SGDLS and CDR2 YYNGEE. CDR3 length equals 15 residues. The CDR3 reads CASSVGGERVNIQYF. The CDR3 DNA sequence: TGTGCCAGCAGCGTAGGGGGGGAGCGGGTGAACATTCAGTACTTC.

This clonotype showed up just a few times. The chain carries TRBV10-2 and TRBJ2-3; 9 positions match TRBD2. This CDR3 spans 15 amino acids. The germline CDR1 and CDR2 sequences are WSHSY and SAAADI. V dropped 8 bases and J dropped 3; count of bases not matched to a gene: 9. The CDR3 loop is CASSLAGAATDTQYF. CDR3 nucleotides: TGCGCCAGCTCCTTAGCGGGGGCGGCGACAGATACGCAGTATTTT.

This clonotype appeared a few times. The CDR3 loop is CASSPMHRVGTEAFF. The CDR3 DNA reads as TGTGCCAGCAGTCCCATGCACAGGGTGGGGACTGAAGCTTTCTTT. This rearrangement joins TRBV27 to TRBJ1-1; the D gene is possibly TRBD1 (6 bases). Germline CDR1 and CDR2: MNHEY and SMNVEV (reference sequence). V lost 5 bases and J 5 bases, leaving 18 bases between the germline ends. The CDR3 contains 15 residues.

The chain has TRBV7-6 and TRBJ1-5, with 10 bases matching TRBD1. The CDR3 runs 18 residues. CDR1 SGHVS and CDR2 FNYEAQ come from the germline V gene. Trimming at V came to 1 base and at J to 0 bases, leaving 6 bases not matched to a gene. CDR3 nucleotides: TGTGCCAGCAGCTTAGGACAGGGGGCTCACCTTAGCAATCAGCCCCAGCATTTT. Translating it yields CASSLGQGAHLSNQPQHF.

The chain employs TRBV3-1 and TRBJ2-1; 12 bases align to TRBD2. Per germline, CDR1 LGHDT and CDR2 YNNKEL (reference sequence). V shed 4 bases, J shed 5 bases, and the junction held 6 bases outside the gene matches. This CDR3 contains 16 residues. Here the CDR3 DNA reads TGTGCCAGCAGCCTAGGACTAGCGGGAATTCACAATGAGCAGTTCTTC. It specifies CASSLGLAGIHNEQFF.

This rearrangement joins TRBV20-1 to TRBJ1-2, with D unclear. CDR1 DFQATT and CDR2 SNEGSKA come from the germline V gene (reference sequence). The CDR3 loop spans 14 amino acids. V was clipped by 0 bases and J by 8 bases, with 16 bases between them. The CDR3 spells CSARDPQVPGGYTF. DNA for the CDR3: TGCAGTGCTAGAGATCCTCAGGTCCCGGGGGGCTACACCTTC.

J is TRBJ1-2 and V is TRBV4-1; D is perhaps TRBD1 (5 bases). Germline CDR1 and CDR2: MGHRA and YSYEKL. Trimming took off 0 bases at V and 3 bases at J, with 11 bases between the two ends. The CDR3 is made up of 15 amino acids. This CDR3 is CASSQDVSGYYGYTF. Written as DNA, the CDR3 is TGCGCCAGCAGCCAAGATGTCTCAGGGTACTATGGCTACACCTTC.

In nucleotides, the CDR3 is TGTGCCAGCAGCCAAGATTGGCGGCGAGCGTCCTACGAGCAGTACTTC. This gives the protein CASSQDWRRASYEQYF. The gene calls are TRBV3-1 and TRBJ2-7; D not certain. The germline V and J ends were trimmed by 0 bases and 1 base, with 13 bases remaining between them. Per germline, CDR1 LGHDT and CDR2 YNNKEL (reference sequence). This CDR3 region has 16 residues.